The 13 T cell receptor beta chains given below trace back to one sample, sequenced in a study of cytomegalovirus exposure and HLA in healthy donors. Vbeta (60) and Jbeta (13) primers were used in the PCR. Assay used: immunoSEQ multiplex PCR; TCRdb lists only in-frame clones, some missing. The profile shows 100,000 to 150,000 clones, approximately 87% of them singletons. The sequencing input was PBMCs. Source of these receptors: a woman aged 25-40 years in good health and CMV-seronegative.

The CDR3 region has the DNA TGCAGCGTTGGGCAGGGCCTGGGGGGGCCCCAGCATTTT. Amino acid sequence: CSVGQGLGGPQHF. V usage is TRBV29-1 and J usage is TRBJ1-5; D perhaps matches TRBD1 (5 bases). CDR3 length: 13 amino acids. Germline CDR1 is SQVTM and CDR2 is ANQGSEA. The germline V and J ends were trimmed by 4 bases and 9 bases, with 16 bases remaining between them.

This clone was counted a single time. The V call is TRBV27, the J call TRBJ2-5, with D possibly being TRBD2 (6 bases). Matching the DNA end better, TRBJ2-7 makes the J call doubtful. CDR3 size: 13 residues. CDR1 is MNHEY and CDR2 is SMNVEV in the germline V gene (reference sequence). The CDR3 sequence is CASSLGLRNEQYF. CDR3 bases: TGTGCCAGCAGTTTGGGACTTCGGAACGAGCAGTACTTC.

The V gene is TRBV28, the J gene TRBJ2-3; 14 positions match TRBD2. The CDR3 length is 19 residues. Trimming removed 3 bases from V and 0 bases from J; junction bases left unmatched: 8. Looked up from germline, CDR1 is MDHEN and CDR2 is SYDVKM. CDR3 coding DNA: TGTGCCAGCAGTTTCCCTGGACTAGCGGGAGGAACTAGCACAGATACGCAGTATTTT. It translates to CASSFPGLAGGTSTDTQYF.

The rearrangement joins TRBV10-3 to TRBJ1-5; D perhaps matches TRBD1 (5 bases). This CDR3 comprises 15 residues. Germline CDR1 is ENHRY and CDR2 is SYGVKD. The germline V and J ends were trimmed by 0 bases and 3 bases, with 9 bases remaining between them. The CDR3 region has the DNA TGTGCCATCAGTGAGTCGGGGGGGGACAATCAGCCCCAGCATTTT. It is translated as CAISESGGDNQPQHF.

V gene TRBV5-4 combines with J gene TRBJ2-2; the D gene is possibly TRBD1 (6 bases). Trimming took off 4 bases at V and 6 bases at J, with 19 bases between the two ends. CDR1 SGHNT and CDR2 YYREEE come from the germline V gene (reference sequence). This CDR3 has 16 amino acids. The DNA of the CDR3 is TGTGCCAGCAGCCCAACGACATACAGGGTTTCCGGGGAGCTGTTTTTT. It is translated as CASSPTTYRVSGELFF. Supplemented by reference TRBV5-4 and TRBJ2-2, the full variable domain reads ETGVTQSPTHLIKTRGQQVTLRCSSQSGHNTVSWYQQALGQGPQFIFQYYREEENGRGNFPPRFSGLQFPNYSSELNVNALELDDSALYLCASSPTTYRVSGELFFGEGSRLTVL.

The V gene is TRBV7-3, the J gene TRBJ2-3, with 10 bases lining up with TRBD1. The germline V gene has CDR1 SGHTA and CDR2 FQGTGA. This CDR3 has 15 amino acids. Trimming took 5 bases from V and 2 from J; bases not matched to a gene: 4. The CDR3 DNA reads TGTGCCAGCAGCAGGGGACAGGGGTCCACAGATACGCAGTATTTT. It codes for CASSRGQGSTDTQYF.

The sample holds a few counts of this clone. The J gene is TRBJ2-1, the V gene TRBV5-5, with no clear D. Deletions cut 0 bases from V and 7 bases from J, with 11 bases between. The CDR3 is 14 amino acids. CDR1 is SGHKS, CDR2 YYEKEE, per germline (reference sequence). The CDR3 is CASSLDGSGNEQFF. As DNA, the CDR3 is TGTGCCAGCAGCTTGGACGGGTCCGGGAATGAGCAGTTCTTC.

The CDR3 here is CASSLGANYEQYF. Written as DNA, the CDR3 is TGTGCCAGCAGCTTAGGGGCCAATTACGAGCAGTACTTC. The V call is TRBV7-9, the J call TRBJ2-7, with no clear D. Germline V CDR1 and CDR2: SEHNR, FQNEAQ (reference sequence). CDR3 length equals 13 residues. Deletions cut 1 base from V and 4 bases from J, with 8 bases between. Supplemented by reference TRBV7-9 and TRBJ2-7, the full variable domain reads DTGVSQNPRHKITKRGQNVTFRCDPISEHNRLYWYRQTLGQGPEFLTYFQNEAQLEKSRLLSDRFSAERPKGSFSTLEIQRTEQGDSAMYLCASSLGANYEQYFGPGTRLTVT.

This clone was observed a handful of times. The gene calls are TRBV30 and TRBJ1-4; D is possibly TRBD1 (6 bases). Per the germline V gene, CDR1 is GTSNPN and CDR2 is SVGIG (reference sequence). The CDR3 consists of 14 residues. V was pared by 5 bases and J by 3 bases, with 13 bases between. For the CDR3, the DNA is TGTGCCTGGGGGATGGACAGTTCTAATGAAAAACTGTTTTTT. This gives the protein CAWGMDSSNEKLFF.

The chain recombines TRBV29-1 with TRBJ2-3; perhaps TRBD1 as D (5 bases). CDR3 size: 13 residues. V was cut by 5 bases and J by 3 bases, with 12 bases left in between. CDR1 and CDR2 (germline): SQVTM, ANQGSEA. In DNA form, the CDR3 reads TGCAGCGTTAGGGGAACGGTTACAGATACGCAGTATTTT. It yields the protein CSVRGTVTDTQYF.

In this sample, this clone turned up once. Here the CDR3 reads CASSHRPGQPQHF. As DNA, the CDR3 is TGCGCCAGCAGCCATCGGCCGGGTCAGCCCCAGCATTTT. The chain is built from TRBV4-3 and TRBJ1-5; no clear D gene. The CDR3 spans 13 residues. V gave up 3 bases and J gave up 6 bases, with 9 bases separating them. Germline loops: CDR1 LGHNA, CDR2 YSLEER.

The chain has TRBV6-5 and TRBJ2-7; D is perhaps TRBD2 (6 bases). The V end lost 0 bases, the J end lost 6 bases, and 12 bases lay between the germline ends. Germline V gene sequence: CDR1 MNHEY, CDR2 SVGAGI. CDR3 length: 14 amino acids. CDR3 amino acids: CASSYSMASVEQYF. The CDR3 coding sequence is TGTGCCAGCAGTTACTCGATGGCTAGCGTCGAGCAGTACTTC.

The chain's CDR3 is CASSFRTSEAFF. The CDR3 region has the DNA TGCGCCAGCAGCTTCCGGACATCCGAGGCTTTCTTT. The chain combines TRBV5-1 with TRBJ1-1, with a weak D call TRBD1 (5 bases). This CDR3 is built from 12 residues. Germline V gene lookup returns CDR1 SGHRS and CDR2 YFSETQ. V lost 2 bases and J 11 bases, leaving 13 bases between the germline ends.